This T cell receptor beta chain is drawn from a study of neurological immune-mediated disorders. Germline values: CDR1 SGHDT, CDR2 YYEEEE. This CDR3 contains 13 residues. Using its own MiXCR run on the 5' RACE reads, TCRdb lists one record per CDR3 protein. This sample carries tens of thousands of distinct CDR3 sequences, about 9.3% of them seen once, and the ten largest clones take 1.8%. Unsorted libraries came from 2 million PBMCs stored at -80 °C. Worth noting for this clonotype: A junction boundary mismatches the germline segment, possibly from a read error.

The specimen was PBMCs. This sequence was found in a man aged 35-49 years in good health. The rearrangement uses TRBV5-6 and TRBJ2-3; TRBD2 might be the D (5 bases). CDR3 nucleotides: TGTGCCAGCAGCTTGAGCGGCGCAGATACGCGGTATTTT. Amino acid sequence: CASSLSGADTRYF.